This T cell receptor beta chain was identified during a study of T-cell reconstitution after alpha-beta-depleted transplantation in children. Notes on the study in general: After transplant, at about two months, alpha-beta T cells were reportedly derived from several hundred expanded graft clones.

In its sample, this clonotype was seen a few times. Its specificity is not known. Unique molecular identifiers featured in how the TCRbeta library was prepared. From the PCR reads, TCRdb called clonotypes with MiXCR, one entry per CDR3 protein. The profile shows about 260,000 distinct CDR3 sequences, 6.5% to 9% of them singletons. Sequenced material: PBMCs, mostly from graft donor cells, taken 180 days after TCRalphabeta/CD19-depleted stem cell transplant. This sequence was found in a male patient younger than 18 who had a stem cell transplant for acute lymphoblastic leukemia, so the T cells may come from the graft donor.

CDR3 loop: CSARDRDRQGGQGDQPQHF. The CDR3, as DNA: TGCAGTGCTAGAGATAGGGACCGGCAGGGGGGGCAGGGAGATCAGCCCCAGCATTTT. The chain joins TRBV20-1 to TRBJ1-5; 7 nucleotides match TRBD1. CDR3 length equals 19 residues. V lost 0 bases and J lost 5; bases outside the gene matches: 19. The germline V gene encodes CDR1 DFQATT and CDR2 SNEGSKA (reference sequence).